The sequence of this T cell receptor (beta chain) was determined in a study of blood T cell repertoires in COVID-19 (dated by TCRdb to the early 2020s). The study in broad terms: The collaborator samples originated in the United States, Italy and Spain and spanned the acute and convalescent phases of COVID-19. Deeply sampled blood TCRbeta repertoires from subjects exposed to, actively infected with, or recovered from COVID-19 were included in the dataset. The repertoires were made available in a free public database intended to serve as a resource for research on the immune response to SARS-CoV-2. Sample metadata almost always included a de-identified subject ID, COVID-19 status, age in years and sex. Samples were obtained from the ongoing ImmuneRACE study (first 160 participants) and from 1,254 subjects provided by 6 global collaborators. Where HLA class I and class II types were available, the types were taken from metadata supplied by the sample provider, not from assay-based typing. The material from the prospective study consisted of cDNA or gDNA derived from T cells, B-cell-depleted T cells, or PBMCs. General findings and caveats noted by the study authors: How much clinical and demographic metadata was included differed by source and by participant, and the metadata was provided uncurated.

TCRbeta CDR3 regions were amplified from genomic DNA by means of the immunoSEQ Assay, a bias-controlled multiplex PCR. In the original analysis: Nucleated cell counts per sample were estimated from amplification of reference gene primers within the assay. To quantify the absolute abundance of each unique TCRbeta CDR3 rearrangement, sequence reads were collapsed and filtered. Productive Simpson clonality was computed per sample as the square root of Simpson's diversity index over productive rearrangements. The table was pulled from immuneACCESS by TCRdb, which kept in-frame rearrangements only. Such tables lose some clones; where checked, under half of the loss comes from unresolved V genes, and the rest has no known cause. V, J and clone size were drawn from that table, and D and trimming were deduced from the DNA. This sample holds more than 95,000 clones; around 82% were observed only once. About 4.8% of the sample is in the top ten clones.

Deletion took 9 bases off V and 2 bases off J, with a span of 11 bases between the germline ends. CDR1 and CDR2, per the germline V gene, are MNHEY and SVGAGI. Inclusive of the bounding cysteine and phenylalanine, the CDR3 is 14 residues long. The CDR3 DNA has 42 bases and is translated from base 1. Concerning this clone itself: This receptor's antigen is unknown. No base qualities exist here, and no much larger clone lies one base off it.

Collaborating institutions collected whole blood in K2EDTA tubes following their own protocols. For TCRbeta analysis, collaborators shipped samples as frozen whole blood, isolated PBMCs, or DNA extracted from either of those sample types. This receptor was obtained from a man between 60 and 75 years old with acute or convalescent COVID-19. Sequencing was carried out using peripheral blood. The rearrangement joined TRBV6-5 to TRBJ2-6; the D gene assignment is ambiguous. The DNA is as follows: TGTGCCAGTCCCCTTCGAGCTGGGGCCAACGTCCTGACTTTC. Its protein reads: CASPLRAGANVLTF.